The table lists the clone carrying this TCR beta chain with many counts. Its antigen remains unknown. This record belongs to a study of cytomegalovirus exposure and HLA in healthy donors. Broader study findings: Generally TCR sequences proved uncommon, though certain public TCRs appeared in numerous donors. In the 95 to 150 validation repertoires, a later analysis found that first-cohort TCR clusters tended to co-occur.

The table came from immunoSEQ multiplex PCR; TCRdb's copy has only in-frame clones and leaves some out. The table includes some 130,000 clones, about 80% detected once. The CDR3 is 14 residues long. Germline values: CDR1 MNHEY, CDR2 SMNVEV (reference sequence). Trimming removed 5 bases from V and 2 bases from J, with 9 bases in between. This receptor was identified in a man younger than 40 in good health and CMV-seropositive. Input material: PBMCs. This chain uses TRBV27 with TRBJ1-4; D ambiguous. The CDR3 DNA reads as TGTGCCAGCAGTGGCCACAGTACTAATGAAAAACTGTTTTTT. As protein: CASSGHSTNEKLFF.